This T cell receptor (beta chain) came from a study of blood T cell repertoires in COVID-19 (dated by TCRdb to 2018 to 2021). Turning to the overall study: Samples from collaborators originated in the United States, Italy and Spain and spanned both the acute and convalescent phases of COVID-19. The prospective study material was composed of cDNA or gDNA derived from T cells, B-cell-depleted T cells, or PBMCs. Deeply sampled blood TCRbeta repertoires from subjects exposed to, actively infected with, or recovered from COVID-19 were included in the dataset. The repertoires were released in a freely available public database meant as a resource for research on the immune response to SARS-CoV-2. The samples were drawn from the first 160 participants of the ongoing ImmuneRACE study and from 1,254 subjects provided by 6 global collaborators. The sample metadata nearly always contained a de-identified subject ID, COVID-19 status, age in years and sex. HLA class I and class II types, where available, came from metadata supplied by the sample provider rather than from assay-based typing. General study outcomes and caveats: The quantity of clinical and demographic metadata differed by source and by participant and was supplied without curation.

V drops 0 bases and J drops 2 bases, leaving 9 bases in between. Including the terminal cysteine and phenylalanine, the CDR3 comprises 15 residues. This entry keeps only the CDR3 DNA: 45 bases, framed from base 1. The germline V gene sets CDR1 to MNHEY and CDR2 to SVGEGT. Collaborating institutions collected whole blood in K2EDTA tubes following their own protocols. For TCRbeta analysis, collaborators shipped samples in one of three forms: frozen whole blood, isolated PBMCs, or DNA extracted from either of those sample types. The immunoSEQ Assay, a bias-controlled multiplex PCR, was used to amplify TCRbeta CDR3 regions from genomic DNA. As for the original processing: Within the assay, amplification of reference gene primers was used to estimate how many nucleated cells each sample contained. To quantify the absolute abundance of each unique TCRbeta CDR3 rearrangement, sequence reads were collapsed and filtered. For each sample, productive Simpson clonality was calculated as the square root of Simpson's diversity index over productive rearrangements. Drawn from immuneACCESS, this table holds only the in-frame rearrangements with V and J called that TCRdb kept. Clones are partly lost; checked studies trace under half to an unresolved V gene and leave the rest unexplained. Clone size and V and J calls were adopted from that table, with D and trimming inferred from the DNA. This sample gives about 170,000 clones in total; approximately 86% of them show up just once. In total, the top ten clones hold 7% to 8% of the sample.

About this clone itself: There is no known antigen for this receptor. No base qualities exist here, and no much larger clone lies one base off it.

The rearranged chain carries TRBV6-2 or TRBV6-3 and TRBJ2-3; the D gene identity is not certain. Sequencing was performed on peripheral blood. The TCR sequence derives from a woman of 80 years or more in a cohort sampled during active or convalescent COVID-19. CDR3 reads: CASSYSTILTDTQYF. Here is the DNA: TGTGCCAGCAGTTACTCGACAATTCTCACAGATACGCAGTATTTT.